Below, 2 T cell receptor beta chains from the same sample are listed, as sequenced in a study of blood T cells in healthy people across ages. For the second PCR, which ran for 7 to 11 cycles, a sample-barcoded 5' primer and a J-beta primer mix were used. TCRdb reprocessed the 5' RACE reads with MiXCR, giving one entry per CDR3 protein. The sample holds about 2 million distinct CDR3 sequences, around 50% seen once. The sample consisted of blood. The receptor set was obtained from a woman in her thirties or forties in good health.

V and J are TRBV11-2 and TRBJ2-5; D gene unclear. The V end lost 5 bases, the J end lost 2 bases, and 15 bases lay between the germline ends. The CDR3 has 15 amino acids. Germline V CDR1 and CDR2: SGHAT, FQNNGV. The DNA for the CDR3 is TGTGCCAGCAGCATTGACAAGGTTGGTCAAGAGACCCAGTACTTC. This gives the protein CASSIDKVGQETQYF.

The CDR3 loop reads CSARPLQGSSRNQPQHF. The CDR3 DNA reads TGCAGTGCTAGACCTCTTCAGGGAAGTAGCCGCAATCAGCCCCAGCATTTT. V and J are TRBV20-1 and TRBJ1-5; TRBD1 is a possible D gene (5 bases). The germline V gene has CDR1 DFQATT and CDR2 SNEGSKA (reference sequence). The CDR3 runs 17 residues. Trimming removed 2 bases at V and 2 bases at J, with 19 bases between.